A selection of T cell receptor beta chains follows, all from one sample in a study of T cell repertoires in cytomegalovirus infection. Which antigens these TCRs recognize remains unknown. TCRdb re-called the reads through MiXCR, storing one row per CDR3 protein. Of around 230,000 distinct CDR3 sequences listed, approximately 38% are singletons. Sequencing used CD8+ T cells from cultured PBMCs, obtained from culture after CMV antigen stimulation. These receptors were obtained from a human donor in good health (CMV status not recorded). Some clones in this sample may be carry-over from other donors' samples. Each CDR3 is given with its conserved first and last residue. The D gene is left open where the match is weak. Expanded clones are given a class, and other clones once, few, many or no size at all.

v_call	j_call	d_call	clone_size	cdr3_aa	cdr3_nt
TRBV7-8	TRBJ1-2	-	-	CAISVGGNYGYTF	TGTGCCATCTCGGTGGGGGGCAACTATGGCTACACCTTC
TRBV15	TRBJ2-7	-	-	CATSPSQGKEQYF	TGTGCCACCAGCCCTAGCCAGGGAAAAGAGCAGTACTTC
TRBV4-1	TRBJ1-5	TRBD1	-	CASSQTDRDRNQPQHF	TGCGCCAGCAGCCAGACAGACAGGGATCGGAATCAGCCCCAGCATTTT
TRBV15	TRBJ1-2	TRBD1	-	CATSSPNPGGTGAYGYTF	TGTGCCACCAGCAGTCCAAACCCGGGGGGGACAGGGGCCTATGGCTACACCTTC
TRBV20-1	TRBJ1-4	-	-	CSARAPSATNEKLFF	TGCAGTGCTAGGGCCCCGAGTGCAACTAATGAAAAACTGTTTTTT
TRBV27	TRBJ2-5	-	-	CASTSLGSYQETQYF	TGTGCCAGCACCTCTCTCGGTAGTTACCAAGAGACCCAGTACTTC
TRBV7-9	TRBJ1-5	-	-	CASTPVGANQPQHF	TGTGCCAGCACCCCGGTAGGGGCTAATCAGCCCCAGCATTTT
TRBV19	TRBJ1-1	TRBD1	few	CASTIGAGGGGTEAFF	TGTGCCAGTACTATCGGTGCAGGGGGCGGTGGGACTGAAGCTTTCTTT
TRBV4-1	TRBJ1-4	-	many	CASSQMTGTPDEKLFF	TGCGCCAGCAGCCAAATGACCGGGACTCCAGATGAAAAACTGTTTTTT
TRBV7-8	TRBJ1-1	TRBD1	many	CASSFNRGTEAFF	TGTGCCAGCAGCTTTAACAGGGGGACTGAAGCTTTCTTT
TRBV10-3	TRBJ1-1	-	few	CAIQKGGGANTEAFF	TGTGCCATCCAAAAGGGGGGGGGAGCGAACACTGAAGCTTTCTTT
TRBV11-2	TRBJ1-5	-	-	CASSWGTNQPQHF	TGTGCCAGCAGCTGGGGGACCAATCAGCCCCAGCATTTT
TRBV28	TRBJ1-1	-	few	CASSETGHTEAFF	TGTGCCAGCAGTGAGACAGGCCACACTGAAGCTTTCTTT
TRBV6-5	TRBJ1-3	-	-	CASSYRGRDSGNTIYF	TGTGCCAGCAGTTATCGCGGACGGGACTCTGGAAACACCATATATTTT
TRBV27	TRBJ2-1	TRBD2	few	CASSRSSGETYNEQFF	TGTGCCAGCAGTCGATCTAGCGGGGAAACATACAATGAGCAGTTCTTC
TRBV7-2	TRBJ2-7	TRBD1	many	CASNTPRGQGNEQYF	TGTGCCAGCAACACCCCACGGGGACAGGGGAACGAGCAGTACTTC
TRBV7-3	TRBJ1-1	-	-	CASSSTDREKGNTEAFF	TGTGCCAGCAGCTCGACCGACAGAGAAAAAGGGAACACTGAAGCTTTCTTT
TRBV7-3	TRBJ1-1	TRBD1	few	CASSFGTGENTEAFF	TGTGCCAGCAGCTTTGGAACAGGGGAGAACACTGAAGCTTTCTTT
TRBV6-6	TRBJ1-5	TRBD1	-	CASTLPGGREPQHF	TGTGCCAGCACTTTACCAGGGGGCAGGGAGCCCCAGCATTTT
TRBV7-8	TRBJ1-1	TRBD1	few	CASRRDRGRNTEAFF	TGTGCCAGCAGAAGGGACAGGGGCCGGAACACTGAAGCTTTCTTT
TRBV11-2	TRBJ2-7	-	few	CASSLDLSSYEQYF	TGTGCCAGCAGCTTAGACCTGAGCTCCTACGAGCAGTACTTC
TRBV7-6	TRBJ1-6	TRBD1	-	CASSSLDRGKGSPLHF	TGTGCCAGCAGCTCACTGGACAGGGGTAAAGGTTCACCCCTCCACTTT
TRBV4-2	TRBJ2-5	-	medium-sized	CASSQGGSTETQYF	TGTGCCAGCAGCCAAGGGGGTTCAACGGAGACCCAGTACTTC
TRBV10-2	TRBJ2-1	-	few	CASSPFEGGYNEQFF	TGCGCCAGCAGTCCTTTCGAGGGCGGCTACAATGAGCAGTTCTTC
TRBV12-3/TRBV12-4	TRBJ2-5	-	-	CASSLVRGQETQYF	TGTGCCAGCAGTTTGGTCCGGGGCCAAGAGACCCAGTACTTC
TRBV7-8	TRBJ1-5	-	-	CASSEGTVDSNQPQHF	TGTGCCAGCAGCGAAGGGACCGTCGATAGCAATCAGCCCCAGCATTTT
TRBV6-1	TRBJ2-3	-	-	CASSELVGLLTDTQYF	TGTGCCAGCAGTGAATTGGTAGGACTTCTCACAGATACGCAGTATTTT
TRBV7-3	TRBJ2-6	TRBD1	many	CASSPRQGRAGANVLTF	TGTGCCAGCAGCCCTCGACAGGGTAGAGCTGGGGCCAACGTCCTGACTTTC
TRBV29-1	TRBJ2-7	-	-	CSVGPVAFYEQYF	TGCAGCGTTGGTCCCGTAGCATTCTACGAGCAGTACTTC
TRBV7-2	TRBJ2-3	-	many	CASSQRSRSTDTQYF	TGTGCCAGCAGCCAGCGGAGTCGAAGCACAGATACGCAGTATTTT
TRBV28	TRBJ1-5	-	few	CASNPSRQEYQPQHF	TGTGCCAGCAACCCCTCGAGGCAGGAGTATCAGCCCCAGCATTTT
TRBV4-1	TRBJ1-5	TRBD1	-	CASSQEGGQGLYQPQHF	TGTGCCAGCAGCCAAGAAGGGGGACAGGGCCTTTATCAGCCCCAGCATTTT
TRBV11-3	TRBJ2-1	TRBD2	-	CASSSTRWTSDEQFF	TGTGCCAGCAGCTCCACTCGATGGACTAGCGATGAGCAGTTCTTC
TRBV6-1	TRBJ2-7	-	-	CASSVAGGFYEQYF	TGTGCCAGCAGTGTAGCAGGGGGGTTCTACGAGCAGTACTTC
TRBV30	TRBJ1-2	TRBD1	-	CAWRDRGAYGYTF	TGTGCCTGGAGGGACAGGGGCGCCTATGGCTACACCTTC
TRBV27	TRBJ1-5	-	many	CASSFPNQPQHF	TGTGCCAGCAGTTTCCCCAATCAGCCCCAGCATTTT
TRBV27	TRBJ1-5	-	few	CASSLRGKPQHF	TGTGCCAGCAGTCTAAGGGGGAAGCCCCAGCATTTT
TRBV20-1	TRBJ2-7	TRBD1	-	CSAKPDRGSSYEQYF	TGCAGTGCTAAGCCGGACAGGGGGAGCTCCTACGAGCAGTACTTC
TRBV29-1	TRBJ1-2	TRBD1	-	CSGSRDRGYGYTF	TGCAGTGGCAGCCGGGACAGGGGCTATGGCTACACCTTC
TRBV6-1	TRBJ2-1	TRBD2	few	CASSHSGRAYYAGGENEQFF	TGTGCCAGCAGCCATAGCGGGAGGGCCTATTATGCGGGAGGTGAGAATGAGCAGTTCTTC
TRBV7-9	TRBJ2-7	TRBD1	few	CASSGGVRQGTYEQYF	TGTGCCAGCAGCGGAGGCGTCCGACAGGGGACCTACGAGCAGTACTTC
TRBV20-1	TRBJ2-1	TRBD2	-	CSATATSGRAVDEQFF	TGCAGTGCTACCGCGACTAGCGGGAGGGCCGTCGATGAGCAGTTCTTC
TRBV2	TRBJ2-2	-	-	CASRDRSAGELFF	TGTGCCAGCAGAGACAGGAGCGCCGGGGAGCTGTTTTTT
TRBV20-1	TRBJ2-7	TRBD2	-	CSASQPSSGSGSVQYF	TGCAGTGCTAGCCAGCCGTCCAGCGGGAGTGGAAGTGTGCAGTACTTC
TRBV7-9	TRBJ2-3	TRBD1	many	CASSPTGTDTQYF	TGTGCCAGCAGCCCGACAGGGACGGATACGCAGTATTTT
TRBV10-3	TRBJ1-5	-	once	CAIRVGDHRNQPQHF	TGTGCCATCCGGGTAGGAGACCATCGCAATCAGCCCCAGCATTTT
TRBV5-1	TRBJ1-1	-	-	CASSPAGVSAEAFF	TGCGCCAGCAGCCCCGCGGGCGTTAGCGCTGAAGCTTTCTTT
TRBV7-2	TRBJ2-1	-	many	CASSSNLFF	TGTGCCAGCAGCTCTAATCTTTTCTTC
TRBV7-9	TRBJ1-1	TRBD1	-	CASSLDRGRSEAFF	TGTGCCAGCAGCCTAGACAGGGGAAGGAGTGAAGCTTTCTTT
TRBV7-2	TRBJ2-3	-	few	CASRGAGYTTDTQYF	TGTGCCAGCAGGGGGGCGGGGTACACCACAGATACGCAGTATTTT
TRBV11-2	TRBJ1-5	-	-	CASSLDRGFNQPQHF	TGTGCCAGCAGCTTAGATAGGGGATTCAATCAGCCCCAGCATTTT
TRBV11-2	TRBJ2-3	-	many	CASSLDSNTDTQYF	TGTGCCAGCAGCTTAGACTCTAACACAGATACGCAGTATTTT
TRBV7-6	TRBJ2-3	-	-	CASSPQGSDTQYF	TGTGCCAGCAGCCCTCAGGGTTCAGATACGCAGTATTTT
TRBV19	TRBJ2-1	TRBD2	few	CASSRRRASGRGNEQFF	TGTGCCAGTAGCCGCCGCAGGGCTAGCGGGAGGGGAAATGAGCAGTTCTTC
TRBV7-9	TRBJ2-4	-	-	CASSSHGGTPFGIQYF	TGTGCCAGCAGCTCGCATGGTGGGACTCCATTTGGCATTCAGTACTTC
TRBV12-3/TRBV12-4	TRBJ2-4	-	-	CASSGVGGIAKNIQYF	TGTGCCAGCAGTGGGGTTGGCGGTATAGCCAAAAACATTCAGTACTTC
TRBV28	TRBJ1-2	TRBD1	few	CASSSPRTGGDGYTF	TGTGCCAGCAGTTCCCCCCGGACAGGGGGCGATGGCTACACCTTC